Listed below are T cell receptor beta chains from one sample, sequenced in a study of blood T cell repertoires in COVID-19. Generated by immunoSEQ multiplex PCR, the TCRdb table keeps only in-frame clones and is missing some. The data contain around 450,000 clones, 90% of them singletons. Material: PBMCs or T cells enriched from blood (not recorded which). Receptor source: a man aged 18 to 35 who had recovered from COVID-19. Each CDR3 is given with its conserved first and last residue. A D gene is named only where the DNA matches it firmly. Some rows mark clone size as missing; the rest say once, few, many or name a class of expanded clone.

cdr3_aa cdr3_nt clone_size j_call v_call d_call
CASSSLGAEGDAFF TGTGCCAGCAGTTCCCTGGGTGCTGAGGGAGATGCTTTCTTT NA TRBJ1-1 TRBV28 NA
CASSLRSGGGYEQYF TGTGCCAGCAGTTTAAGGTCAGGGGGCGGGTACGAGCAGTACTTC once TRBJ2-7 TRBV28 TRBD1
CAWSTGTSGREYEQYF TGTGCCTGGAGTACGGGGACTAGCGGGAGGGAATACGAGCAGTACTTC NA TRBJ2-7 TRBV30 TRBD2
CASSLGLGQGTDTQYF TGTGCCAGCAGCTTGGGATTGGGACAGGGAACAGATACGCAGTATTTT NA TRBJ2-3 TRBV5-4 TRBD1
CASSLAAPGQGKNEQFF TGTGCCAGCAGCTTGGCAGCCCCAGGGCAGGGTAAGAATGAGCAGTTCTTC NA TRBJ2-1 TRBV5-4 NA
CASSAYRGLAGQPQHF TGTGCCAGCAGTGCATACAGGGGCCTAGCCGGTCAGCCCCAGCATTTT once TRBJ1-5 TRBV28 TRBD1
CASSLGRVRLTEAFF TGCGCCAGCAGCTTGGGCAGGGTGCGGCTGACTGAAGCTTTCTTT NA TRBJ1-1 TRBV5-1 NA
CASSYGTGKTDTQYF TGTGCCAGCAGTTACGGTACAGGGAAGACAGATACGCAGTATTTT once TRBJ2-3 TRBV6-5 NA
CASTLYGGSPLHF TGTGCCAGCACTTTATACGGGGGATCACCCCTCCACTTT few TRBJ1-6 TRBV6-5 NA
CASSLTDDTEAFF TGTGCCAGCAGTTTGACTGACGACACTGAAGCTTTCTTT NA TRBJ1-1 TRBV28 NA
CASSPGQSGEKLFF TGCGCCAGCAGCCCAGGACAATCCGGGGAAAAACTGTTTTTT NA TRBJ1-4 TRBV5-1 NA
CAWSVGQGGIQPQHF TGTGCCTGGAGTGTCGGTCAGGGCGGAATTCAGCCCCAGCATTTT NA TRBJ1-5 TRBV30 NA
CASSIVLTGNTIYF TGTGCCAGTAGTATAGTCTTAACTGGAAACACCATATATTTT NA TRBJ1-3 TRBV19 NA
CASNSGPGQVNQPQHF TGTGCCAGCAACTCCGGGCCAGGACAGGTCAATCAGCCCCAGCATTTT NA TRBJ1-5 TRBV7-8 TRBD1
CASSVESAGGFEKLFF TGTGCCAGCAGCGTAGAATCGGCAGGGGGATTTGAAAAACTGTTTTTT NA TRBJ1-4 TRBV9 TRBD1